The rows below give T cell receptor beta chains drawn from one sample of a study of naive and memory T cell subsets. Using its own MiXCR run on the UMI-ligation and nested PCR reads, TCRdb lists one record per CDR3 protein. Of under 20,000 distinct CDR3 sequences listed, roughly 9.8% are singletons. The sequencing here drew on skin, taken from a tuberculin skin test site. Every receptor here comes from an adult in good health. The CDR3 runs from the conserved cysteine through the conserved F or W. Fields, in order: J gene, clone size, D gene, V gene, CDR3 protein, CDR3 DNA. D genes are given only for firm matches. Size values are once, few and many counts, or a class for expanded clones, and some rows have none.

J: TRBJ2-1
size: medium-sized
D: -
V: TRBV29-1
CDR3: CSLRPGGGFDEQFF
DNA: TGCAGCCTTAGACCAGGGGGGGGTTTTGATGAGCAGTTCTTC

J: TRBJ2-3
size: many
D: -
V: TRBV19
CDR3: CASSPNSDTQYF
DNA: TGTGCCAGTAGTCCTAACTCAGATACGCAGTATTTT

J: TRBJ2-1
size: many
D: -
V: TRBV9
CDR3: CASSVGGLYNEQFF
DNA: TGTGCCAGCAGCGTAGGAGGCTTGTACAATGAGCAGTTCTTC

J: TRBJ1-2
size: many
D: -
V: TRBV6-5
CDR3: CASSIDYGYTF
DNA: TGTGCCAGCAGTATTGACTATGGCTACACCTTC

J: TRBJ1-5
size: many
D: -
V: TRBV20-1
CDR3: CSAVRTEVRNQPQHF
DNA: TGCAGTGCCGTTCGGACGGAAGTGAGGAATCAGCCCCAGCATTTT

J: TRBJ2-7
size: many
D: -
V: TRBV9
CDR3: CASSVDPLGEQYF
DNA: TGTGCCAGCAGCGTAGACCCCCTGGGTGAGCAGTACTTC

J: TRBJ1-6
size: -
D: -
V: TRBV25-1
CDR3: CASSGYMALHF
DNA: TGTGCCAGCAGTGGGTACATGGCCCTCCACTTT

J: TRBJ2-7
size: few
D: TRBD2
V: TRBV3-1
CDR3: CASSPPSPSGGASSYEQYF
DNA: TGTGCCAGCAGCCCTCCTTCTCCCAGCGGGGGGGCCTCCTCCTACGAGCAGTACTTC

J: TRBJ2-7
size: many
D: -
V: TRBV27
CDR3: CASMGRRNYEQYF
DNA: TGTGCCAGCATGGGCAGAAGGAACTACGAGCAGTACTTC

J: TRBJ2-1
size: many
D: -
V: TRBV24-1
CDR3: CATSDPRRGEYNEQFF
DNA: TGTGCCACCAGTGATCCTCGCAGGGGAGAGTACAATGAGCAGTTCTTC

J: TRBJ2-7
size: many
D: TRBD1
V: TRBV7-9
CDR3: CASSLGQPVYQQYF
DNA: TGTGCCAGCAGCTTGGGACAGCCGGTCTACCAGCAGTACTTC

J: TRBJ2-5
size: many
D: TRBD2
V: TRBV9
CDR3: CASSADGGGQETQYF
DNA: TGTGCCAGCAGCGCGGACGGGGGGGGACAAGAGACCCAGTACTTC

J: TRBJ2-3
size: few
D: TRBD2
V: TRBV11-1
CDR3: CASSGGTSGRRDTQYF
DNA: TGTGCCAGCAGCGGCGGGACTAGCGGGAGGAGAGATACGCAGTATTTT

J: TRBJ1-1
size: many
D: -
V: TRBV10-3
CDR3: CAISGEFAEAFF
DNA: TGTGCCATCAGTGGGGAATTCGCTGAAGCTTTCTTT

J: TRBJ2-3
size: -
D: -
V: TRBV28
CDR3: CASRVRGQFPDTQYF
DNA: TGTGCCAGCAGGGTACGAGGACAGTTCCCGGATACGCAGTATTTT

J: TRBJ2-5
size: -
D: -
V: TRBV12-5
CDR3: CASVGRSTLETQYF
DNA: TGTGCTAGCGTTGGAAGGTCGACTCTGGAGACCCAGTACTTC

J: TRBJ1-3
size: few
D: -
V: TRBV9
CDR3: CASSVGSSGNTIYF
DNA: TGTGCCAGCAGCGTAGGCAGCTCTGGAAACACCATATATTTT

J: TRBJ2-3
size: medium-sized
D: TRBD2
V: TRBV7-9
CDR3: CASSSTSGRADTQYF
DNA: TGTGCCAGCAGCTCAACTAGCGGGAGGGCAGATACGCAGTATTTT

J: TRBJ2-3
size: -
D: TRBD1
V: TRBV4-1
CDR3: CASSQDGRGTDMQYF
DNA: TGCGCCAGCAGCCAAGATGGTCGAGGGACAGATATGCAGTATTTT

J: TRBJ2-2
size: medium-sized
D: -
V: TRBV11-2
CDR3: CASSLVPRAANTGELFF
DNA: TGTGCCAGCAGCTTAGTACCCAGGGCAGCGAACACCGGGGAGCTGTTTTTT

J: TRBJ2-5
size: -
D: TRBD1
V: TRBV29-1
CDR3: CSVPEPGTDGTQYF
DNA: TGCAGCGTCCCCGAACCCGGGACAGACGGGACCCAGTACTTC

J: TRBJ1-2
size: many
D: -
V: TRBV7-6
CDR3: CASSPGLINYGYTF
DNA: TGTGCCAGCAGCCCTGGACTGATCAACTATGGCTACACCTTC

J: TRBJ2-2
size: many
D: -
V: TRBV6-1
CDR3: CASTLVVSSAGELFF
DNA: TGTGCCAGCACGCTAGTTGTCTCGTCGGCCGGGGAGCTGTTTTTT

J: TRBJ1-5
size: many
D: TRBD1
V: TRBV7-9
CDR3: CASSLTGGTQPQHF
DNA: TGTGCCAGCAGCTTGACAGGGGGCACTCAGCCCCAGCATTTT

J: TRBJ2-1
size: many
D: TRBD2
V: TRBV29-1
CDR3: CSVETAGGWENEQFF
DNA: TGCAGCGTTGAAACGGCGGGGGGCTGGGAGAATGAGCAGTTCTTC

J: TRBJ2-7
size: medium-sized
D: TRBD1
V: TRBV7-2
CDR3: CASSAIVGTDYEQYF
DNA: TGTGCCAGCAGCGCGATCGTCGGGACAGATTACGAGCAGTACTTC

J: TRBJ2-5
size: -
D: -
V: TRBV20-1
CDR3: CSAQRGSQETQDF
DNA: TGCAGTGCCCAGAGGGGGAGCCAAGAGACCCAGGACTTC

J: TRBJ1-1
size: many
D: -
V: TRBV9
CDR3: CASSVGSVNTEAFF
DNA: TGTGCCAGCAGCGTAGGGTCCGTGAACACTGAAGCTTTCTTT

J: TRBJ1-1
size: many
D: -
V: TRBV7-9
CDR3: CASSLISGAMNTEAFF
DNA: TGTGCCAGCAGCTTAATTTCAGGGGCCATGAACACTGAAGCTTTCTTT

J: TRBJ2-5
size: few
D: TRBD1
V: TRBV11-2
CDR3: CASSRGDRAKETQYF
DNA: TGTGCCAGCAGCCGAGGGGACAGGGCAAAAGAGACCCAGTACTTC

J: TRBJ2-7
size: many
D: -
V: TRBV10-2
CDR3: CASRSGTNSYEQYF
DNA: TGCGCCAGCAGGTCCGGGACAAACTCCTACGAGCAGTACTTC

J: TRBJ2-1
size: many
D: -
V: TRBV6-1
CDR3: CASRLPGLSVGEQFF
DNA: TGTGCCAGCAGGTTACCGGGACTGAGTGTGGGGGAGCAGTTCTTC

J: TRBJ2-1
size: many
D: TRBD1
V: TRBV11-2
CDR3: CASSSTPGTGEYNEQFF
DNA: TGTGCCAGCAGCTCGACCCCCGGGACAGGGGAGTACAATGAGCAGTTCTTC

J: TRBJ2-5
size: many
D: -
V: TRBV28
CDR3: CASKTPGLGQETQYF
DNA: TGTGCCAGCAAAACACCGGGACTGGGCCAAGAGACCCAGTACTTC

J: TRBJ1-1
size: -
D: -
V: TRBV12-3/TRBV12-4
CDR3: CASSLARGKGNTEAFF
DNA: TGTGCCAGCAGTTTAGCCAGAGGAAAGGGTAACACTGAAGCTTTCTTT

J: TRBJ2-3
size: many
D: -
V: TRBV30
CDR3: CAWSDRLPSTDTQYF
DNA: TGTGCCTGGAGTGACAGGTTGCCTAGCACAGATACGCAGTATTTT

J: TRBJ1-6
size: many
D: -
V: TRBV12-3/TRBV12-4
CDR3: CASSPWDADNSPLHF
DNA: TGTGCCAGCAGTCCATGGGACGCAGATAATTCACCCCTCCACTTT

J: TRBJ1-2
size: few
D: -
V: TRBV28
CDR3: CASSYTRGLDYGYTF
DNA: TGTGCCAGCAGTTATACCCGGGGCTTGGACTATGGCTACACCTTC

J: TRBJ2-7
size: many
D: -
V: TRBV20-1
CDR3: CSAGDSLYEQYF
DNA: TGCAGTGCTGGAGACTCGTTATACGAGCAGTACTTC

J: TRBJ1-6
size: few
D: -
V: TRBV19
CDR3: CASSINSNSPLHF
DNA: TGTGCCAGTAGTATTAACAGCAATTCACCCCTCCACTTT

J: TRBJ1-1
size: few
D: -
V: TRBV6-6
CDR3: CASSDGQNTEAFF
DNA: TGTGCCAGCAGTGATGGACAGAACACTGAAGCTTTCTTT

J: TRBJ2-1
size: many
D: TRBD2
V: TRBV6-5
CDR3: CASSLAGGPVNEQFF
DNA: TGTGCCAGCAGCCTAGCGGGGGGGCCGGTAAATGAGCAGTTCTTC

J: TRBJ2-1
size: medium-sized
D: TRBD2
V: TRBV7-2
CDR3: CASSLTSGRTNEQFF
DNA: TGTGCCAGCAGCTTAACTAGCGGGAGGACGAATGAGCAGTTCTTC

J: TRBJ1-3
size: many
D: -
V: TRBV18
CDR3: CASSLPGQRNTIYF
DNA: TGTGCCAGCTCACTCCCCGGACAGAGAAACACCATATATTTT

J: TRBJ2-2
size: medium-sized
D: -
V: TRBV25-1
CDR3: CASSDPMKVAGELFF
DNA: TGTGCCAGCAGTGACCCGATGAAGGTCGCCGGGGAGCTGTTTTTT

J: TRBJ2-1
size: many
D: -
V: TRBV7-2
CDR3: CASSFYGTEQFF
DNA: TGTGCCAGCAGCTTTTACGGGACGGAGCAGTTCTTC

J: TRBJ2-1
size: many
D: TRBD1
V: TRBV6-2/TRBV6-3
CDR3: CASSYLGQGLRGDEQFF
DNA: TGTGCCAGCAGTTATCTTGGACAGGGGTTGCGTGGCGATGAGCAGTTCTTC

J: TRBJ1-2
size: few
D: TRBD1
V: TRBV27
CDR3: CASSVGGQGFYGYTF
DNA: TGTGCCAGCAGTGTGGGGGGACAGGGGTTCTATGGCTACACCTTC

J: TRBJ1-4
size: many
D: TRBD1
V: TRBV12-3/TRBV12-4
CDR3: CASRRTGGATNEKLFF
DNA: TGTGCCAGCAGGAGGACAGGGGGTGCGACTAATGAAAAACTGTTTTTT

J: TRBJ2-1
size: medium-sized
D: TRBD2
V: TRBV7-9
CDR3: CASSRTSGLSYNEQFF
DNA: TGTGCCAGCAGCCGAACTAGCGGGCTCTCCTACAATGAGCAGTTCTTC

J: TRBJ2-1
size: many
D: TRBD2
V: TRBV20-1
CDR3: CSAPALAGQIRPYNEQFF
DNA: TGCAGTGCCCCCGCACTAGCGGGACAAATAAGGCCCTACAATGAGCAGTTCTTC

J: TRBJ2-1
size: -
D: TRBD2
V: TRBV7-2
CDR3: CASSLVSAGGPYEQFF
DNA: TGTGCCAGCAGCTTAGTGAGCGCGGGAGGGCCGTATGAGCAGTTCTTC

J: TRBJ1-5
size: -
D: TRBD1
V: TRBV3-1
CDR3: CASSQVGGGADAPQHF
DNA: TGTGCCAGCAGCCAAGTGGGAGGGGGCGCGGACGCGCCCCAGCATTTT

J: TRBJ2-7
size: -
D: -
V: TRBV10-1
CDR3: CASSDPGTGGNEQYF
DNA: TGCGCCAGCAGTGATCCCGGGACTGGCGGGAACGAGCAGTACTTC

J: TRBJ2-1
size: -
D: TRBD2
V: TRBV6-5
CDR3: CASRGLASGSPYNEQFF
DNA: TGTGCCAGCAGGGGGCTGGCTAGCGGGAGCCCCTACAATGAGCAGTTCTTC

J: TRBJ2-7
size: -
D: -
V: TRBV7-8
CDR3: CASSPRAGTNEQYF
DNA: TGTGCCAGCAGCCCCAGGGCCGGGACAAACGAGCAGTACTTC

J: TRBJ2-3
size: few
D: TRBD2
V: TRBV4-2
CDR3: CASSHRSPLSGATFPSTDTQYF
DNA: TGTGCCAGCAGCCACCGCTCCCCTCTGAGCGGGGCGACCTTCCCCAGCACAGATACGCAGTATTTT

J: TRBJ1-5
size: -
D: -
V: TRBV20-1
CDR3: CSARGRPGNQPQHF
DNA: TGCAGTGCTAGGGGGCGCCCGGGCAATCAGCCCCAGCATTTT

J: TRBJ2-3
size: -
D: -
V: TRBV3-1
CDR3: CASSQGLVTDTQYF
DNA: TGTGCCAGCAGCCAAGGTCTAGTCACAGATACGCAGTATTTT

J: TRBJ2-2
size: -
D: -
V: TRBV14
CDR3: CASSQAAWERGTGELFF
DNA: TGTGCCAGCAGCCAAGCAGCGTGGGAGCGAGGCACCGGGGAGCTGTTTTTT